This T cell receptor (beta chain) originates from a study of graft-versus-host responses after intestinal transplantation. This table comes from immunoSEQ multiplex PCR, and its TCRdb copy is limited to in-frame clones, with some not included. The sample consists of 20,000 or so clones, around 44% of them appearing once. There are 16 residues in the CDR3. Trimming took 1 base from V and 4 from J; bases not matched to a gene: 5. Germline loops: CDR1 ENHRY, CDR2 SYGVKD. The sequence derives from a human patient who received an intestinal transplant. The chain combines TRBV10-3 with TRBJ1-5, with TRBD1 matching 9 bases. Sequenced here: alloreactive CD4+ T cells from a mixed lymphocyte reaction culture, sampled before intestinal transplant. Indicated subset: CFSE-low proliferating T cells sorted from roughly 6-day pre-transplant mixed lymphocyte reaction (GvH or HvG direction). CDR3 in amino acids: CAISEWGQGVNQPQHF. CDR3 DNA: TGTGCCATCAGTGAGTGGGGACAGGGCGTAAATCAGCCCCAGCATTTT.